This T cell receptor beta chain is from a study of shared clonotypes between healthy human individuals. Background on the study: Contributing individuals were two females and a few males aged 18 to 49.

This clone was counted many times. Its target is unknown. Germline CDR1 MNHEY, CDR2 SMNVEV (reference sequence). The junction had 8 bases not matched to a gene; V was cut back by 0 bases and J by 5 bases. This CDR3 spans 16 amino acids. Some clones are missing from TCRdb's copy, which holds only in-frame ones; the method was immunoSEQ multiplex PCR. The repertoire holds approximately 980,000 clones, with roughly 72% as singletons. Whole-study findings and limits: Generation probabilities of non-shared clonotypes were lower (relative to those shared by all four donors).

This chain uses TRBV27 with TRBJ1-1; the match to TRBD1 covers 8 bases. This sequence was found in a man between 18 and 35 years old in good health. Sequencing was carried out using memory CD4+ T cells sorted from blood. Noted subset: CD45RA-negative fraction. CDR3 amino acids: CASSLSSSRQGTEAFF. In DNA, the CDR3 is TGTGCCAGCAGTTTATCGAGTTCTCGACAGGGGACTGAAGCTTTCTTT.